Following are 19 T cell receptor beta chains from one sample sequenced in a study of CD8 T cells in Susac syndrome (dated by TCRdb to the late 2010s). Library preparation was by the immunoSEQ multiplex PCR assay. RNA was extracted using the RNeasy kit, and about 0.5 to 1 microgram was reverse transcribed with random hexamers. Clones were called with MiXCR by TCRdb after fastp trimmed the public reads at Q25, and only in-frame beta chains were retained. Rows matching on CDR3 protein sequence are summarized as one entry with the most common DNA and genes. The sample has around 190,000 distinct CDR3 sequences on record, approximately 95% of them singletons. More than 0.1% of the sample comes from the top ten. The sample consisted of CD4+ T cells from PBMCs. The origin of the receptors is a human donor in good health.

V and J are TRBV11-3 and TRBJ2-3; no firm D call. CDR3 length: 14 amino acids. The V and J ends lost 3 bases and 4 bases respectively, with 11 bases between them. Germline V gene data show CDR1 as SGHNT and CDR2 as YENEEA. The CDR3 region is CASSLDGRSDTQYF. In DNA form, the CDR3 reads TGTGCCAGCAGCTTGGACGGACGGTCAGATACGCAGTATTTT. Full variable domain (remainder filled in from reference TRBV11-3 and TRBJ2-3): EAGVVQSPRYKIIEKKQPVAFWCNPISGHNTLYWYLQNLGQGPELLIRYENEEAVDDSQLPKDRFSAERLKGVDSTLKIQPAELGDSAVYLCASSLDGRSDTQYFGPGTRLTVL.

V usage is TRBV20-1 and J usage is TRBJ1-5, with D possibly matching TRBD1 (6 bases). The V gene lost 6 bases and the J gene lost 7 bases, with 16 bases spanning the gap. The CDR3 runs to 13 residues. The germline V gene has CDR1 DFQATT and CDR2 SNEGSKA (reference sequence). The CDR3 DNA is TGCAGTGCCGACTTAGGGGGTAACCAGCCCCAGCATTTT. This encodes CSADLGGNQPQHF.

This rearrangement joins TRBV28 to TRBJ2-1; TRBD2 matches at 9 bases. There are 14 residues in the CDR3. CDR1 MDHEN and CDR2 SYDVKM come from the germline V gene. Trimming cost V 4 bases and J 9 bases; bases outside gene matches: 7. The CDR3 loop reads CASSSVAGVAEQFF. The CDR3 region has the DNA TGTGCCAGCAGTTCCGTAGCGGGAGTGGCTGAGCAGTTCTTC.

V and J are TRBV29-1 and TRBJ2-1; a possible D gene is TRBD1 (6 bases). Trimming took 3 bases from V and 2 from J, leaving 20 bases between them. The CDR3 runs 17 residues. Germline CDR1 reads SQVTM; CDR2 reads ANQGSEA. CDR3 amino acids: CSVDLLYRVRAYNEQFF. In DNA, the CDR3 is TGCAGCGTTGACCTCCTCTACAGGGTCAGAGCCTACAATGAGCAGTTCTTC.

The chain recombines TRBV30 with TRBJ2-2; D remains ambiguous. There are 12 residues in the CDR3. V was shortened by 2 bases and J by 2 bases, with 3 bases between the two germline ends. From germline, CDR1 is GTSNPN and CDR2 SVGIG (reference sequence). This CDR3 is CAWSSNTGELFF. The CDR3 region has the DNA TGTGCCTGGAGTAGCAACACCGGGGAGCTGTTTTTT.

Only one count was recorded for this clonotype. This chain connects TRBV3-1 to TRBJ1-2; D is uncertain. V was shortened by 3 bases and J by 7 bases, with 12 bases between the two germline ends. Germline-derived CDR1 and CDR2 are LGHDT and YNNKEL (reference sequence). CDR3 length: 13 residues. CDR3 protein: CASSHRSQAGYTF. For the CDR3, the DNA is TGTGCCAGCAGCCACAGGTCTCAAGCTGGCTACACCTTC.

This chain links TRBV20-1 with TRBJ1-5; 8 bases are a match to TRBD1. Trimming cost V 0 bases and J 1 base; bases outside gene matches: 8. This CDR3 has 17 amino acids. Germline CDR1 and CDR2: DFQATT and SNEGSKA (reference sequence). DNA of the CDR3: TGCAGTGCTAGAGATCCCGCAGGGGGCAAGAGCAATCAGCCCCAGCATTTT. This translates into CSARDPAGGKSNQPQHF.

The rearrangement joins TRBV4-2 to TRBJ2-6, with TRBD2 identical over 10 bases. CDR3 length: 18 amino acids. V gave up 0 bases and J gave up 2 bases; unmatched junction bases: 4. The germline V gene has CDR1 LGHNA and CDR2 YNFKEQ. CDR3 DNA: TGTGCCAGCAGCCAAGACCAGCGGGAGGGCCCTGGGGCCAACGTCCTGACTTTC. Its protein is CASSQDQREGPGANVLTF.

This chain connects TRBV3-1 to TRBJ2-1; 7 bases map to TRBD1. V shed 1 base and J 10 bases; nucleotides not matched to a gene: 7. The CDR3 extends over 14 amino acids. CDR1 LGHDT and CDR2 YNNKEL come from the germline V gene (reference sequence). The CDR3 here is CASSQVRQGREQFF. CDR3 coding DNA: TGTGCCAGCAGCCAAGTCCGACAGGGAAGGGAGCAGTTCTTC.

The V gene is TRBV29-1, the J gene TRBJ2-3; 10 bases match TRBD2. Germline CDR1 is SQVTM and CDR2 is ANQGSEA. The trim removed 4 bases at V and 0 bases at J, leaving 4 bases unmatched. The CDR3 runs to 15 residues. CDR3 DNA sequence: TGCAGCGTTGTGGCTAGCGGGGGAAGCACAGATACGCAGTATTTT. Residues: CSVVASGGSTDTQYF.

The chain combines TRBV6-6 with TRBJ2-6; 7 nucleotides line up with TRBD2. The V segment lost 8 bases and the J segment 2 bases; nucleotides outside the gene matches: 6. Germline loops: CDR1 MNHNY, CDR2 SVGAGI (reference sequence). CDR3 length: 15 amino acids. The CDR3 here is CASRGRAPGANVLTF. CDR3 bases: TGTGCCAGCCGTGGGAGGGCCCCTGGGGCCAACGTCCTGACTTTC.

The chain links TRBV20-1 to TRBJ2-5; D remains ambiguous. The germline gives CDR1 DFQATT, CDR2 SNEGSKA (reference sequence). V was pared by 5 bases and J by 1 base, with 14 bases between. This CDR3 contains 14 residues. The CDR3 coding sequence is TGCAGTGCTCTCCCCAGTCAAGGCCAAGAGACCCAGTACTTC. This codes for CSALPSQGQETQYF.

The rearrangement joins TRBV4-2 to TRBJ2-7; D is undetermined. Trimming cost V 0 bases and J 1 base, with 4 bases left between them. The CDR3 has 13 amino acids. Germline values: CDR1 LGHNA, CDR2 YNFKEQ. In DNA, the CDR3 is TGTGCCAGCAGCCAAGACAAATCCTACGAGCAGTACTTC. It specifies CASSQDKSYEQYF.

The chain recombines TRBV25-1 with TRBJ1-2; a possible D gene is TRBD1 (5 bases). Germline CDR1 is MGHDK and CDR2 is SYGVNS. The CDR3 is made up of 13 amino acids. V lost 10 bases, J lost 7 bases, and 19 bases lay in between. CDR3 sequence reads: CATQIGGEGGYTF. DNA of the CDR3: TGTGCCACCCAAATCGGGGGAGAAGGTGGCTACACCTTC.

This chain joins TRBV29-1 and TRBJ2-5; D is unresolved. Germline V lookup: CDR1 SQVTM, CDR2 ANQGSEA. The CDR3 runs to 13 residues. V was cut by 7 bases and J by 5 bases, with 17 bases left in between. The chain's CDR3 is CSAHRRGEETQYF. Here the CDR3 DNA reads TGCAGCGCCCACAGACGTGGTGAGGAGACCCAGTACTTC.

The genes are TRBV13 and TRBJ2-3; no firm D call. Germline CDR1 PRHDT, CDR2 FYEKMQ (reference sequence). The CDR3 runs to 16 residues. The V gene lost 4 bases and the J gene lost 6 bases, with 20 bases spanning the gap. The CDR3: CASSSSPTLVSDTQYF. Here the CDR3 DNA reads TGTGCCAGCAGCTCCTCACCCACACTTGTTTCGGATACGCAGTATTTT. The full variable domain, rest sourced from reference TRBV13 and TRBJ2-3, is AAGVIQSPRHLIKEKRETATLKCYPIPRHDTVYWYQQGPGQDPQFLISFYEKMQSDKGSIPDRFSAQQFSDYHSELNMSSLELGDSALYFCASSSSPTLVSDTQYFGPGTRLTVL.

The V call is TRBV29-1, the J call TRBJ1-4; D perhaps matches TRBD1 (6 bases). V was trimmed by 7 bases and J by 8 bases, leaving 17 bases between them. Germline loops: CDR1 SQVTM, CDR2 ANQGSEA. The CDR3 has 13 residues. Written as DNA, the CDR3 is TGCAGCGGTAAAACAGGGTCTTACGAAAAACTGTTTTTT. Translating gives CSGKTGSYEKLFF.

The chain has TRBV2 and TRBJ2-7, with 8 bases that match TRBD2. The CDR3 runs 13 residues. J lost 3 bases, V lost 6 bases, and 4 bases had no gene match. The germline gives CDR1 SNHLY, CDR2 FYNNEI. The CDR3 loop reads CASSPGGDYEQYF. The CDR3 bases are TGTGCCAGCAGCCCGGGGGGGGACTACGAGCAGTACTTC.

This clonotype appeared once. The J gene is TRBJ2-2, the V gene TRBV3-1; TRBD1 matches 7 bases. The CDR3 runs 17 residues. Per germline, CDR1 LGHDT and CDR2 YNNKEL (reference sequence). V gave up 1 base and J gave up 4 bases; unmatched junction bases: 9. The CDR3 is CASSQVPPRTGTGELFF. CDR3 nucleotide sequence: TGTGCCAGCAGCCAAGTCCCCCCCCGGACAGGCACCGGGGAGCTGTTTTTT.